The source of this T cell receptor (beta chain) is a study of blood T cell repertoires in COVID-19. About the research overall: Both acute and convalescent COVID-19 samples were obtained from the United States, Italy and Spain. PBMCs, B-cell-depleted T cells, or T cells were the source of the cDNA or gDNA that made up the material.

Original processing methods: Researchers report that nucleated cell counts were estimated from reference gene primer amplification. Profiling relied on immunoSEQ multiplex PCR, and the TCRdb table lists in-frame clones only, not all of them. D and trimming come from the DNA, and the V and J calls and clone size come from that table. There are about 200,000 clones in the sample; about 90% occur only once, and around 1.2% lies in the top ten. The V and J ends lost 4 bases and 3 bases respectively, with 13 bases between them. Germline values: CDR1 GTSNPN, CDR2 SVGIG (reference sequence). This CDR3 is built from 14 residues.

Sequencing was performed on peripheral blood. The sequence came from a man in his thirties or forties with acute or convalescent COVID-19. This chain joins TRBV30 and TRBJ2-1, with D perhaps matching TRBD2 (6 bases). The CDR3 bases are TGTGCCTGGACCCAGGGAGGTAGCTACAATGAGCAGTTCTTC. The encoded protein is CAWTQGGSYNEQFF.